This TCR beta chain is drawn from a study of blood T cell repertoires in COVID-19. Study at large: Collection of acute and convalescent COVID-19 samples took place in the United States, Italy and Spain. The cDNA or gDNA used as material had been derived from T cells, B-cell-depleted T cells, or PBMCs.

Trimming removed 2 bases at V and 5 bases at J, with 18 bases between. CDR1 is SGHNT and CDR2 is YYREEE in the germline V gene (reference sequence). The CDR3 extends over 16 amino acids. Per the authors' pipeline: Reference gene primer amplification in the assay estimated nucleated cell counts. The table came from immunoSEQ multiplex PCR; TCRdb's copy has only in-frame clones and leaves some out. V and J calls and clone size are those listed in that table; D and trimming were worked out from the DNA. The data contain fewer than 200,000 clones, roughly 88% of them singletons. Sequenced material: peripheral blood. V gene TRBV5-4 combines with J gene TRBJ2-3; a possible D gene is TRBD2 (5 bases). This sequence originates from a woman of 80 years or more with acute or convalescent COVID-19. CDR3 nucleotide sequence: TGTGCCAGCAGCTTATCTCACTCTCTGGCGGGAGATACGCAGTATTTT. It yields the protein CASSLSHSLAGDTQYF.